This entry lists 3 T cell receptor beta chains sequenced from one sample in a study of blood T cell repertoires in COVID-19. The method was immunoSEQ multiplex PCR; TCRdb's version includes in-frame clones alone and lacks a portion of them. The table shows under 300,000 clones, with approximately 88% occurring only once. Sample: peripheral blood. The source is a woman in her 40s who had recovered from COVID-19.

This clone was picked up one time. The chain couples TRBV6-1 to TRBJ1-1, with a possible D match to TRBD1 (5 bases). Germline assignment: CDR1 MNHNS and CDR2 SASEGT. The CDR3 consists of 13 residues. Trimming removed 2 bases at V and 4 bases at J, with 8 bases between. Written as DNA, the CDR3 is TGTGCCAGCAGTGAACGGACACTCACTGAAGCTTTCTTT. As protein: CASSERTLTEAFF.

This clone was detected only once. V is TRBV28 and J is TRBJ2-5, with a possible D match to TRBD2 (5 bases). This CDR3 comprises 16 residues. The V gene's germline CDR1 is MDHEN and CDR2 SYDVKM. Trimming pared 2 bases from V and 4 bases from J, leaving 17 bases between. This CDR3 reads CASSLALGEGGETQYF. For the CDR3, the DNA is TGTGCCAGCAGTTTAGCGTTGGGCGAGGGTGGAGAGACCCAGTACTTC.

About this clone: At one end the junction does not follow the germline gene, possibly because of a read error. The CDR3 nucleotides read TGTGCTAGCAGCTTAGAAGCGGAGTCCAATGAGCAGTTCTTC. Its translation is CASSLEAESNEQFF. The V call is TRBV7-7, the J call TRBJ2-1; TRBD2 might be the D (5 bases). From germline, CDR1 is SSHAT and CDR2 FNYEAQ (reference sequence). The CDR3 loop spans 14 amino acids.